This TCR beta chain was captured by sequencing in a study of blood T cell repertoires in COVID-19. About the study: From the United States, Italy and Spain came samples of acute and convalescent COVID-19. T cells, B-cell-depleted T cells, or PBMCs provided the cDNA or gDNA that served as material.

CDR3 size: 14 residues. J was trimmed by 6 bases and V by 5 bases; bases with no gene match: 7. CDR1 and CDR2 from the germline V gene are MNHEY and SVGEGT. Authors' analysis steps: Scientists estimated how many nucleated cells there were by amplifying reference gene primers. Using immunoSEQ multiplex PCR, the repertoire was profiled, and TCRdb retains in-frame clones only, with some absent. The V and J calls and clone size were taken over from that table, and D and trimming were inferred from the DNA. The data hold 200,000 to 250,000 clones, with 85% to 90% observed a single time. The chain is built from TRBV6-2 or TRBV6-3 and TRBJ2-1, with TRBD1 matching over 7 bases. This receptor was identified in a man aged 55 to 69 with acute or convalescent COVID-19. The specimen was peripheral blood. The CDR3 loop reads CASSARTGVNEQFF. As DNA, the CDR3 is TGTGCCAGCAGTGCGAGAACAGGGGTCAATGAGCAGTTCTTC.